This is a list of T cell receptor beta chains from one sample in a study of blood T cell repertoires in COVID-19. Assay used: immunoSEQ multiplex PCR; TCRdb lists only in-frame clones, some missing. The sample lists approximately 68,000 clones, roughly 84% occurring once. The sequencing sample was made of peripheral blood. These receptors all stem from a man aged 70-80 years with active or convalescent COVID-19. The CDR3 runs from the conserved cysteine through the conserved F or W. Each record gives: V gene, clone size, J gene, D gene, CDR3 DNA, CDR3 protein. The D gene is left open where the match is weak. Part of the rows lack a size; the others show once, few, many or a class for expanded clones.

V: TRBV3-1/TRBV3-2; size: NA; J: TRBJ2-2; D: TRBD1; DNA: TGTGCCAGCAGCCAAAGCGACAGGGCAACCGGGGAGCTGTTTTTT; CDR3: CASSQSDRATGELFF
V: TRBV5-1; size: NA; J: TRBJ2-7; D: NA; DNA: TGCGCCAGCAGCTTGGGGACAGAGCGAAGGACCTACGAGCAGTACTTC; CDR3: CASSLGTERRTYEQYF
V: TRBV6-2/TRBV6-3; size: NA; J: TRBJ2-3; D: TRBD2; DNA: TGTGCCAGCAGTTACGTGACTAGCGGAACTAGCACAGATACGCAGTATTTT; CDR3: CASSYVTSGTSTDTQYF
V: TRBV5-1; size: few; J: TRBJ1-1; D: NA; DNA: TGCGCCAGCAGGAGGGACTTCCAAGAAAGGAACACTGAAGCTTTCTTT; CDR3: CASRRDFQERNTEAFF
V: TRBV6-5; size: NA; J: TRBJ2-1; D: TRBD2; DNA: TGTGCCAGCAGTCACCCTAGCGGGGGTCGGAATGAGCAGTTCTTC; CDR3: CASSHPSGGRNEQFF
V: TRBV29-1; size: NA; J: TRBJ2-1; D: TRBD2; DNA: TGCAGCGTTGGGGGTCAGTTGGCGGGAGTTAGCAATGAGCAGTTCTTC; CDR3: CSVGGQLAGVSNEQFF
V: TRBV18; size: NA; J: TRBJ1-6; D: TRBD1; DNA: TGTGCCAGCTCCCCACTCAGGGGGGACAGGGGTTATAATTCACCCCTCCACTTT; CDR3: CASSPLRGDRGYNSPLHF
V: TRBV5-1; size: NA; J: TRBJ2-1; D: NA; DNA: TGCGCCAGCAGCGTACAGGGAAGCCACAATGAGCAGTTCTTC; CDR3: CASSVQGSHNEQFF
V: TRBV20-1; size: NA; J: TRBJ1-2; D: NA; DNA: TGCAGTGTAGGGGAGGGAGGTGGCTACACCTTC; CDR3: CSVGEGGGYTF
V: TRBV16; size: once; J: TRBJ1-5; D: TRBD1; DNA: TGTGCCAGCAGTCGAGCAGGGGGCTCTAATCAGCCCCAGCATTTT; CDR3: CASSRAGGSNQPQHF
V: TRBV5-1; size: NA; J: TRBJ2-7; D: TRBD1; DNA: TGCGCCAGCAGCCCCCGGACAGGGGGCCTCTACGAGCAGTACTTC; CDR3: CASSPRTGGLYEQYF
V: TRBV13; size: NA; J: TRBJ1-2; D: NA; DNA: TGTGCCAGCACCCCCGGGGGGAGCTATGGCTACACCTTC; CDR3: CASTPGGSYGYTF